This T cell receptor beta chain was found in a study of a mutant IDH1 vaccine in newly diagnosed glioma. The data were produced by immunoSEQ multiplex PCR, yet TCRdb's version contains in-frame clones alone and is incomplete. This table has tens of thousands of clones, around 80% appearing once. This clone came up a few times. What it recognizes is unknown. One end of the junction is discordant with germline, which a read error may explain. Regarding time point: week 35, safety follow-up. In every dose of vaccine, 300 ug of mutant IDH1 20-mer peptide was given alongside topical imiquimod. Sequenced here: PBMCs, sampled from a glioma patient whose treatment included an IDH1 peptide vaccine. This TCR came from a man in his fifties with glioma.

The CDR3 nucleotides are TGTGCCACCATTCTAAAGGGCCTGCTCTTT. It yields the protein CATILKGLLF. The chain links TRBV2 to TRBJ1-1; D is ambiguous. The CDR3 covers 10 residues. CDR1 SNHLY and CDR2 FYNNEI come from the germline V gene. The whole variable domain, remainder taken from reference TRBV2 and TRBJ1-1, is EPEVTQTPSHQVTQMGQEVILRCVPISNHLYFYWYRQILGQKVEFLVSFYNNEISEKSEIFDDQFSVERPDGSNFTLKIRSTKLEDSAMYFCATILKGLLFGQGTRLTVV.